Listed below are T cell receptor beta chains from one sample, sequenced in a study of blood T cell repertoires in COVID-19. Sequencing used immunoSEQ multiplex PCR; TCRdb keeps in-frame clones, though not all of them. The top ten clones hold approximately 17% of a sample with a few hundred thousand clones, about 92% of them seen once. The sequenced sample was PBMCs or T cells enriched from blood (not recorded which). These receptors were taken from a woman in her thirties who had recovered from COVID-19. Each CDR3 is given with its conserved first and last residue. The D gene is left open where the match is weak. Rows give clone size only sometimes, using once, few, many, or a class for an expanded clone.

v_gene	abundance	d_gene	j_gene	CDR3nt	CDR3aa
TRBV6-4	NA	TRBD2	TRBJ2-1	TGTGCCAGCAGTCGAGGGGCTAGCGGGGGCCGCTCCTACAATGAGCAGTTCTTC	CASSRGASGGRSYNEQFF
TRBV7-2	NA	NA	TRBJ2-3	TGTGCCAGCAGCTTCTACCCCCTCCGACAGAATATAGGCACAGATACGCAGTATTTT	CASSFYPLRQNIGTDTQYF
TRBV7-3	NA	NA	TRBJ1-1	TGTGCCAGCAGCCATGGCGGGGGAGCTGAAGCTTTCTTT	CASSHGGGAEAFF
TRBV9	NA	NA	TRBJ2-5	TGTGCCAGCAGCGGGTACGCGAACCAAGAGACCCAGTACTTC	CASSGYANQETQYF
TRBV10-3	once	TRBD2	TRBJ2-1	TGTGCCATCAACCGGGAGGGGTACAATGAGCAGTTCTTC	CAINREGYNEQFF
TRBV2	NA	NA	TRBJ1-2	TGTGCCAGCAGTGAAGGACCGGGGAAAGATTATGGCTACACCTTC	CASSEGPGKDYGYTF
TRBV27	NA	NA	TRBJ2-5	TGTGCCAGCAGGCGGGACAGCCAAGAGACCCAGTACTTC	CASRRDSQETQYF
TRBV4-1	NA	NA	TRBJ2-7	TGCGCCAGCAGCCAAGTCGTTATCAGGGCCCCCTACGAGCAGTACTTC	CASSQVVIRAPYEQYF
TRBV25-1	NA	NA	TRBJ1-1	TGTGCCAGCATCAGGAACACTGAAGCTTTCTTT	CASIRNTEAFF
TRBV6-5	once	NA	TRBJ1-6	TGTGCCAGCAGTTACACCAGGGGAGATTCACCCCTCCACTTT	CASSYTRGDSPLHF
TRBV11-3	NA	NA	TRBJ2-1	TGTGCCAGCAGCTCTGGACTAAGAAGAGACAATGAGCAGTTCTTC	CASSSGLRRDNEQFF
TRBV4-2	NA	NA	TRBJ1-4	TGTGCCAGCAGCTCTCGAAGACTTACCACTAATGAAAAACTGTTTTTT	CASSSRRLTTNEKLFF
TRBV5-4	few	TRBD2	TRBJ2-3	TGTGCCAGCAGCTTGGTCGGGAGGTCAGATACGCAGTATTTT	CASSLVGRSDTQYF
TRBV7-3	NA	TRBD2	TRBJ2-3	TGTGCCAGCAGCTTAACCCGCACTAGCGGGAGAAACACAGATACGCAGTATTTT	CASSLTRTSGRNTDTQYF
TRBV20-1	few	NA	TRBJ2-3	TGCAGTAGTGAGAGGACAGATACGCAGTATTTT	CSSERTDTQYF
TRBV12-3/TRBV12-4	NA	NA	TRBJ1-1	TGTGCCAGCAGTGCCACAGGGACTACTTTCTTT	CASSATGTTFF
TRBV6-2/TRBV6-3	NA	TRBD2	TRBJ2-3	TGTGCCAGCAGTTACCCCTGGACTAGTCCAGATACGCAGTATTTT	CASSYPWTSPDTQYF
TRBV28	NA	NA	TRBJ2-2	TGTGCCAGCATGCAGGGATCCAACACCGGGGAGCTGTTTTTT	CASMQGSNTGELFF
TRBV5-1	NA	TRBD2	TRBJ2-3	TGCGCCAGCAGCTTGGCGACTAGCGGGAGCACAGATACGCAGTATTTT	CASSLATSGSTDTQYF
TRBV9	NA	NA	TRBJ2-2	TGTGCCAGCAGCGTAGGACAGACGAACACCGGGGAGCTGTTTTTT	CASSVGQTNTGELFF